Listed below are T cell receptor beta chains from one sample, sequenced in a study of T cell responses to AZD1222 COVID-19 vaccine. Measured with immunoSEQ multiplex PCR; TCRdb has only the in-frame clones, and not every one. Of more than 150,000 clones listed, around 94% are singletons. Specimen: peripheral blood, collected 28 days after the second AZD1222 dose. The receptor source for this set is an adult who received the AZD1222 COVID-19 vaccine. Both conserved end residues are trimmed from each CDR3. The order of the fields is clone size, V gene, CDR3 protein. Rows give clone size only sometimes, using once, few, many, or a class for an expanded clone.

>NA|TRBV28
ASSFTRSLGVSYEQY
>NA|TRBV11-2
ASSLEGGGSNQPQH
>once|TRBV15
ATSRDRWGAGQPQH
>NA|TRBV6-2/TRBV6-3
ASSPRQGVAKNIQY
>NA|TRBV6-5
ATLKNQGGGYT
>NA|TRBV11-3
ASSLFSGTGFYEQY
>NA|TRBV27
ASSFHHRAQPQH
>NA|TRBV15
ATSRVRGGTEAF
>NA|TRBV6-5
ASSYSTNTEAF
>NA|TRBV12-3/TRBV12-4
ASRTGGRDTIY
>NA|TRBV13
AIDKQGALNTEAF
>NA|TRBV3-1/TRBV3-2
ASSQGTYNQPQH
>NA|TRBV4-1
ASSQGLGYEQY
>NA|TRBV7-2
ASSLMGGSGYEKLF
>NA|TRBV6-5
ASSYSGTGNSPLH
>NA|TRBV18
ASSPSIAKNYGYT
>NA|TRBV2
ARALGGMNTEAF
>NA|TRBV7-3
ASSLHGTGDQPQH